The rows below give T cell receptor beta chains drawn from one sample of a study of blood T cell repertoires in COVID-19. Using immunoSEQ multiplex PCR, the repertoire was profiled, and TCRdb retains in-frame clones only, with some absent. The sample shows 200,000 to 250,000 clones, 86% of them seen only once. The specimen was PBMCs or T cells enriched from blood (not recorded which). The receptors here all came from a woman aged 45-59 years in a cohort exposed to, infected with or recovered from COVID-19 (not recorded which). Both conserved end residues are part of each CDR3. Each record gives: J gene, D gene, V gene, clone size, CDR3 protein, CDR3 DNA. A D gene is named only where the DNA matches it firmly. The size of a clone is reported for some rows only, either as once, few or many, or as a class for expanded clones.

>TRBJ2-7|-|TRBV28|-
CASSVGSRGLREQYF
TGTGCCAGCAGTGTGGGATCGCGGGGTCTCCGCGAGCAGTACTTC
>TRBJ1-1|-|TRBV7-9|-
CASSQDSEAFF
TGTGCCAGCAGCCAGGACTCAGAAGCTTTCTTT
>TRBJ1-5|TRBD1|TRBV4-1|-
CASSRDRGPQPQHF
TGCGCCAGCAGCCGAGACAGGGGGCCTCAGCCCCAGCATTTT
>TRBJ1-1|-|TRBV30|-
CAWSRGTVATEAFF
TGTGCCTGGAGTCGCGGGACTGTAGCCACTGAAGCTTTCTTT
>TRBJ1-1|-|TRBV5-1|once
CASRGHREAFF
TGCGCCAGCAGAGGACACCGTGAAGCTTTCTTT
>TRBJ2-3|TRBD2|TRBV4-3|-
CASSQGRTSGGTDTQYF
TGCGCCAGCAGCCAAGGACGAACTAGCGGAGGCACAGATACGCAGTATTTT
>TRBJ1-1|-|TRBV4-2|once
CASSQGDRTEAFF
TGTGCCAGCAGCCAAGGTGACAGGACTGAAGCTTTCTTT
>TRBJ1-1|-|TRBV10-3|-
CAISALTGMSGTEAFF
TGTGCCATCAGTGCCTTGACAGGAATGAGTGGCACTGAAGCTTTCTTT
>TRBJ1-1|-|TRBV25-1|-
CASSDGRRGEAFF
TGTGCCAGCAGTGACGGGAGGAGGGGTGAAGCTTTCTTT
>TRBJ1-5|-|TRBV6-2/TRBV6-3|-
CASSYEMRGNQPQHF
TGTGCCAGCAGTTACGAAATGAGGGGGAATCAGCCCCAGCATTTT
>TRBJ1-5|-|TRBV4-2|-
CASNQGEAYSNQPQHF
TGTGCCAGCAACCAGGGAGAGGCGTATAGCAATCAGCCCCAGCATTTT
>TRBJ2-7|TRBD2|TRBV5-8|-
CASSPWGGEQYF
TGTGCCAGCAGCCCCTGGGGGGGCGAGCAGTACTTC
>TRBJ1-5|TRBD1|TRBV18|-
CASSPTGGNQPQHF
TGTGCCAGCTCACCGACAGGGGGCAATCAGCCCCAGCATTTT
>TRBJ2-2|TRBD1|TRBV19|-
CASSKITGDTGELFF
TGTGCCAGTAGTAAAATTACAGGGGACACCGGGGAGCTGTTTTTT
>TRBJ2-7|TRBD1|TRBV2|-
CASKRQGHEQYF
TGTGCCAGCAAACGACAGGGGCACGAGCAGTACTTC
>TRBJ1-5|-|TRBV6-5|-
CASSRNRQYNQPQHF
TGTGCCAGCAGCCGAAATAGACAGTACAATCAGCCCCAGCATTTT
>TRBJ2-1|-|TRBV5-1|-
CASSYRSSYNEQFF
TGCGCCAGCAGCTACCGGAGCTCCTACAATGAGCAGTTCTTC
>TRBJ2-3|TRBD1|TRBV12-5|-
CASGLQGADTQYF
TGTGCTAGTGGCCTACAGGGGGCAGATACGCAGTATTTT
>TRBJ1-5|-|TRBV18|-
CASSPPHLTDRYGNQPQHF
TGTGCCAGCTCACCACCCCACCTTACCGATCGGTACGGGAATCAGCCCCAGCATTTT
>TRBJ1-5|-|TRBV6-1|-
CASSEGIAGLNQPQHF
TGTGCCAGCAGTGAAGGCATCGCTGGGCTTAATCAGCCCCAGCATTTT
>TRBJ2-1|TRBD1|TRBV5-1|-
CASSVTPGQYYNEQFF
TGCGCCAGCAGCGTGACCCCGGGACAGTATTACAATGAGCAGTTCTTC
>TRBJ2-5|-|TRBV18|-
CASSRAGAGFQETQYF
TGTGCCAGCTCACGGGCTGGGGCGGGGTTTCAAGAGACCCAGTACTTC
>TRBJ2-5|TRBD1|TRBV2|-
CASSDGTGTETQYF
TGTGCCAGCAGTGACGGGACAGGGACCGAGACCCAGTACTTC
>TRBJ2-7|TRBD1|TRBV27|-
CASRGIRQGASYEQYF
TGTGCCAGCAGGGGGATAAGACAGGGGGCTTCTTACGAGCAGTACTTC
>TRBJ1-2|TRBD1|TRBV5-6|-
CASRPDRGYGYTF
TGTGCCAGCAGGCCTGACAGGGGTTATGGCTACACCTTC
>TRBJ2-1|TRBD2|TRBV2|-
CASSEFTSGGHNEQFF
TGTGCCAGCAGTGAATTTACTAGCGGGGGGCACAATGAGCAGTTCTTC
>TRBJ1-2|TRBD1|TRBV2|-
CASSTRDRARGYTF
TGTGCCAGCAGTACCCGGGACAGGGCAAGAGGCTACACCTTC
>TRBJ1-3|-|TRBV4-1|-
CASSPKGSGNTIYF
TGCGCCAGCAGCCCTAAGGGGTCTGGAAACACCATATATTTT
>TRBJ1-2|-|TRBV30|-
CAWSLGGRNYGYTF
TGTGCCTGGAGTTTGGGGGGGCGTAACTATGGCTACACCTTC
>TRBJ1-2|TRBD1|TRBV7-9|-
CASSSHRGRGYGYTF
TGTGCCAGCAGCTCTCACAGGGGGCGAGGCTATGGCTACACCTTC
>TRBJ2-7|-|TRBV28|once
CASRLQQGSAEQYF
TGTGCCAGCAGACTTCAACAGGGTAGCGCCGAGCAGTACTTC
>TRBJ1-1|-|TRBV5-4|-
CASSLSGFPEAFF
TGTGCCAGCAGCTTGTCGGGGTTCCCTGAAGCTTTCTTT
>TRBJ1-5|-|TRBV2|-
CASSTMSGNQPQHF
TGTGCCAGCAGTACTATGAGCGGAAATCAGCCCCAGCATTTT